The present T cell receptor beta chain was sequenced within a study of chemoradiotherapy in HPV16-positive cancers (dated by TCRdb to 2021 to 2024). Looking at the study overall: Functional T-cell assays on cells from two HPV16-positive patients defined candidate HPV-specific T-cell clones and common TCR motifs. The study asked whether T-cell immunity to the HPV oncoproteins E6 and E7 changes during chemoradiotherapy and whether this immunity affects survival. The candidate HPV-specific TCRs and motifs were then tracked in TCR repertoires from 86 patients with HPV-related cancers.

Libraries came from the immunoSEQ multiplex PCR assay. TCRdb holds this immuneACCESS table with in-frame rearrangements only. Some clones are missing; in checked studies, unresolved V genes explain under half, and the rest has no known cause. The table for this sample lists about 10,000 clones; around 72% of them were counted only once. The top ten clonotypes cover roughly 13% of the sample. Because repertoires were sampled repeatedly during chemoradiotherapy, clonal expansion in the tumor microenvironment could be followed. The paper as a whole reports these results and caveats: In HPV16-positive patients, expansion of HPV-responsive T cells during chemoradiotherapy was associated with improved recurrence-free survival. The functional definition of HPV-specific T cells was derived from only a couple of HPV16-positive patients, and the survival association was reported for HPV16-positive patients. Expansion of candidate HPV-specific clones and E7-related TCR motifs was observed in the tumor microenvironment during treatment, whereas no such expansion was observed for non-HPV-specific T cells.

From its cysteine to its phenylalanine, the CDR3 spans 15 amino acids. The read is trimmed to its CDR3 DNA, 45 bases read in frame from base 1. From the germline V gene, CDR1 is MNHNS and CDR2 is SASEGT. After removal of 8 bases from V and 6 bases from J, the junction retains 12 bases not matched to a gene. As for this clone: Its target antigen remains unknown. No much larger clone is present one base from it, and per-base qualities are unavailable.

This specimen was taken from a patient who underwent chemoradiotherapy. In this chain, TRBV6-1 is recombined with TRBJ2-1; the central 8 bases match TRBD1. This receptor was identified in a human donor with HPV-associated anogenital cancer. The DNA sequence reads TGTGCCAGCCAGCCGGGACAGGACCTCTCCAATGAGCAGTTCTTC. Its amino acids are CASQPGQDLSNEQFF.